The clone carrying this TCR beta chain was seen just once. The data are from a study of T cell responses to AZD1222 COVID-19 vaccine. TCRdb keeps only in-frame clones here, not all; method: immunoSEQ multiplex PCR. The table includes roughly 100,000 clones, about 92% detected once. V lost 5 bases and J 3 bases, leaving 16 bases between the germline ends. The CDR3 consists of 15 residues. Germline V gene data show CDR1 as PRHDT and CDR2 as FYEKMQ (reference sequence). The source material was peripheral blood, sampled on day 0 of AZD1222 vaccination. The chain joins TRBV13 to TRBJ1-2; the D gene is possibly TRBD1 (5 bases). This TCR was sampled from an adult in good health. The CDR3 spells CASSVGSGTYYGYTF. The CDR3 DNA is TGTGCCAGCAGCGTCGGATCGGGGACCTACTATGGCTACACCTTC.